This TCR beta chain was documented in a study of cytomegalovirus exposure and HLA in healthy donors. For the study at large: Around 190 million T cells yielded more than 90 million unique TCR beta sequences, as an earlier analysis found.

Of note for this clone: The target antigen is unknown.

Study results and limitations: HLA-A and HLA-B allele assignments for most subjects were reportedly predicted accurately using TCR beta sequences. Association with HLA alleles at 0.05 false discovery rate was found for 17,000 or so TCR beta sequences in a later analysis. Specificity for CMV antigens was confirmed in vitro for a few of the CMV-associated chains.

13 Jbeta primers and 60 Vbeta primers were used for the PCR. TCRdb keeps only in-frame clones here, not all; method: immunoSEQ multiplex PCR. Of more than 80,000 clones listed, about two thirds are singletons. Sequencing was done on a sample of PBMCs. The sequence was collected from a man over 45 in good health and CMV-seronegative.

The CDR3 nucleotides are TGTGCCAGCAGCTTAGCGACAGCCACAGATACGCAGTATTTT. It is translated as CASSLATATDTQYF. The gene calls are TRBV7-2 and TRBJ2-3; D may be TRBD1 (5 bases). The CDR3 is made up of 14 amino acids. The V end lost 0 bases, the J end lost 2 bases, and 6 bases lay between the germline ends. Germline values: CDR1 SGHTA, CDR2 FQGNSA. Filled out from reference TRBV7-2 and TRBJ2-3, the complete variable domain reads GAGVSQSPSNKVTEKGKDVELRCDPISGHTALYWYRQSLGQGLEFLIYFQGNSAPDKSGLPSDRFSAERTGGSVSTLTIQRTQQEDSAVYLCASSLATATDTQYFGPGTRLTVL.